These 23 T cell receptor beta chains came from one sample sequenced in a study of T-cell memory formation after mild COVID-19 (dated by TCRdb to 2020 to 2023). Preparation of the library involved 5' RACE. TCRdb lists the instrument as Illumina NovaSeq 6000. TCRdb reprocessed the public reads (quality trimming at Q25 with fastp, clone calling with MiXCR) and kept in-frame beta chains. Rows with one shared CDR3 protein collapse into an entry with the most common genes and DNA. This sample holds around 340,000 distinct CDR3 sequences; 13% were observed only once. The ten largest clonotypes hold over 20% of the sample. The specimen sequenced was PBMCs or a T cell subset sorted from them (not recorded which). Receptors originate from a young man who had mild COVID-19 (a few samples of this study predate the infection). The sample titles of this study are shuffled in the database, so cell type and time point are left out; the donor was told from shared clones.

Many counts were recorded for this clonotype. The chain employs TRBV20-1 and TRBJ2-7; the match to TRBD1 covers 8 bases. This CDR3 has 12 residues. Germline CDR1 DFQATT, CDR2 SNEGSKA (reference sequence). With 2 bases clipped from V and 6 bases from J, the junction kept 3 bases outside the gene matches. CDR3 in amino acids: CSARRTGFEQYF. The CDR3 bases are TGCAGTGCTAGAAGGACAGGGTTCGAGCAGTACTTC.

The rearrangement uses TRBV20-1 and TRBJ2-4; 7 nucleotides agree with TRBD2. The V gene's germline CDR1 is DFQATT and CDR2 SNEGSKA (reference sequence). The CDR3 is 13 residues long. V gave up 6 bases and J gave up 2 bases; unmatched junction bases: 4. This chain's CDR3 is CSASGISKNIQYF. The CDR3 region has the DNA TGCAGTGCCAGCGGGATATCCAAAAACATTCAGTACTTC.

J is TRBJ2-1 and V is TRBV7-2; 12 nucleotides align to TRBD2. Germline V lookup: CDR1 SGHTA, CDR2 FQGNSA. The CDR3 is 17 residues long. V was pared by 5 bases and J by 10 bases, with 15 bases of the junction left unmatched. The CDR3 sequence: CASSAGRTSGAPREQFF. The CDR3 DNA sequence: TGTGCCAGCAGCGCGGGCCGGACTAGCGGGGCCCCCAGGGAGCAGTTCTTC.

The chain links TRBV5-1 to TRBJ2-5, with TRBD1 matching 9 bases. The CDR3 runs to 16 residues. Losses at the gene ends were 5 bases for V and 4 bases for J; bases not matched to a gene: 12. Germline-derived CDR1 and CDR2 are SGHRS and YFSETQ. The CDR3 DNA follows: TGCGCCAGCAGACCACAACAGGGGGCTATAGGAGAGACCCAGTACTTC. This gives the protein CASRPQQGAIGETQYF.

The DNA for the CDR3 is TGTGCCAGCAGTCGGACAGGAGGCAGCTATGGCTACACCTTC. Residues: CASSRTGGSYGYTF. This chain uses TRBV6-5 with TRBJ1-2, with TRBD1 matching over 7 bases. V gave up 5 bases and J gave up 4 bases; unmatched junction bases: 7. This CDR3 spans 14 amino acids. Germline lookup yields CDR1 MNHEY and CDR2 SVGAGI.

This clonotype has a count of ten or more. V is TRBV11-2 and J is TRBJ2-7; D is possibly TRBD2 (5 bases). Germline CDR1 SGHAT, CDR2 FQNNGV. V dropped 1 base and J dropped 0 bases, with 7 bases sitting between them. This CDR3 contains 14 residues. CDR3 amino acids: CASSLVRGSYEQYF. The CDR3 region has the DNA TGTGCCAGCAGCTTAGTACGGGGCTCCTACGAGCAGTACTTC.

This clonotype was detected only a few times. This rearrangement joins TRBV5-1 to TRBJ2-1; 7 bases match TRBD1. The CDR3 has 15 residues. The germline CDR1 and CDR2 sequences are SGHRS and YFSETQ. Losses at the gene ends were 0 bases for V and 4 bases for J; bases not matched to a gene: 4. The CDR3 region is CASSLEGQQYNEQFF. In nucleotides, the CDR3 is TGCGCCAGCAGCTTGGAGGGACAGCAATACAATGAGCAGTTCTTC.

This clonotype was observed many times. The chain uses TRBV9 and TRBJ2-7; 9 bases match TRBD1. The V gene's germline CDR1 is SGDLS and CDR2 YYNGEE. V lost 3 bases, J lost 7 bases, and 5 bases stayed unmatched. This CDR3 is built from 13 residues. The CDR3 reads CASSAYGTGEQYF. In DNA, the CDR3 is TGTGCCAGCAGCGCATACGGGACAGGGGAGCAGTACTTC.

The chain carries TRBV4-3 and TRBJ2-5, with TRBD2 matching over 9 bases. Germline V gene sequence: CDR1 LGHNA, CDR2 YSLEER. This CDR3 has 15 amino acids. V shed 5 bases, J shed 4 bases, and the junction held 8 bases outside the gene matches. CDR3 protein: CASSFGLARGETQYF. CDR3 sequence (DNA): TGCGCCAGCAGCTTTGGACTAGCGCGGGGAGAGACCCAGTACTTC.

This clonotype turned up a few times. The V and J genes are TRBV28 and TRBJ2-5; D is tentatively TRBD1 or TRBD2 (5 bases each). CDR3 length: 14 amino acids. Germline V gene data show CDR1 as MDHEN and CDR2 as SYDVKM. Trimming removed 5 bases at V and 4 bases at J, with 14 bases between. CDR3 residues: CASSRDAGGETQYF. The CDR3 DNA reads TGTGCCAGCAGTCGGGACGCAGGCGGAGAGACCCAGTACTTC. Supplemented by reference TRBV28 and TRBJ2-5, the full variable domain reads DVKVTQSSRYLVKRTGEKVFLECVQDMDHENMFWYRQDPGLGLRLIYFSYDVKMKEKGDIPEGYSVSREKKERFSLILESASTNQTSMYLCASSRDAGGETQYFGPGTRLLVL.

This clonotype was seen ten or more times. The chain recombines TRBV5-1 with TRBJ1-1; D remains ambiguous. CDR1 and CDR2 from the germline V gene are SGHRS and YFSETQ. CDR3 size: 14 residues. Deletions cut 0 bases from V and 1 base from J, with 7 bases between. The CDR3 nucleotides read TGCGCCAGCAGCTTGGGACAACCGAACACTGAAGCTTTCTTT. Protein sequence: CASSLGQPNTEAFF.

The sample holds a few counts of this clonotype. The V gene is TRBV19, the J gene TRBJ2-5, with D perhaps matching TRBD2 (5 bases). The germline V gene encodes CDR1 LNHDA and CDR2 SQIVND (reference sequence). The ends were cut back, 6 bases at V and 9 bases at J, with 17 bases in the middle. This CDR3 is built from 13 residues. CDR3 region: CASSPGSSGAQYF. The CDR3 DNA reads as TGTGCCAGTAGCCCCGGGTCCTCCGGGGCCCAGTACTTC.

The chain combines TRBV20-1 with TRBJ2-1; D may be TRBD2 (6 bases). V shed 1 base and J shed 1 base, with 14 bases lying between them. Per the germline V gene, CDR1 is DFQATT and CDR2 is SNEGSKA (reference sequence). This CDR3 spans 16 amino acids. The CDR3: CSARVPVGGSYNEQFF. CDR3 bases: TGCAGTGCTAGAGTCCCCGTGGGAGGTTCCTACAATGAGCAGTTCTTC.

A few counts support this clonotype. The chain carries TRBV7-9 and TRBJ1-1; TRBD1 might be the D (6 bases). With 1 base removed from V and 5 bases from J, the gap between germline ends came to 14 bases. Germline CDR1 SEHNR, CDR2 FQNEAQ (reference sequence). The CDR3 contains 15 residues. CDR3 DNA sequence: TGTGCCAGCAGCTTAGAGGGACACCCAAGGACTGAAGCTTTCTTT. It codes for CASSLEGHPRTEAFF.

The CDR3 DNA is TGTGCCAGCAGCCCAGGTGTGGGGGAGGGAAACATTCAGTACTTC. This sequence encodes CASSPGVGEGNIQYF. The gene calls are TRBV7-2 and TRBJ2-4, with 7 positions matching TRBD2. Germline assignment: CDR1 SGHTA and CDR2 FQGNSA. The CDR3 runs 15 residues. V was clipped by 5 bases and J by 6 bases; unmatched bases: 10.

This clonotype was seen at least ten times. This sequence joins TRBV7-3 and TRBJ2-1, with TRBD2 identical over 9 bases. Trimming at V came to 2 bases and at J to 14 bases, leaving 7 bases not matched to a gene. The CDR3 extends over 13 amino acids. CDR1 and CDR2 (germline): SGHTA, FQGTGA. CDR3 sequence (DNA): TGTGCCAGCAGCTTAGTAGCGGGGGACCCCAAGTTCTTC. This codes for CASSLVAGDPKFF. The full variable domain, in which reference TRBV7-3 and TRBJ2-1 provide the parts outside the CDR3, is GAGVSQTPSNKVTEKGKYVELRCDPISGHTALYWYRQSLGQGPEFLIYFQGTGAADDSGLPNDRFFAVRPEGSVSTLKIQRTERGDSAVYLCASSLVAGDPKFFGPGTRLTVL.

The table lists this clonotype with many counts. At one end the junction does not follow the germline gene, possibly because of a read error. The V gene is TRBV5-1, the J gene TRBJ2-2, with unresolved D. The CDR3 loop spans 13 amino acids. CDR1 SGHRS and CDR2 YFSETQ come from the germline V gene. The CDR3 reads CASSLIGTGELFF. The CDR3 nucleotides are TGTGCCAGCAGTTTAATCGGCACCGGGGAGCTGTTTTTT.

The chain employs TRBV10-3 and TRBJ2-3, with a weak D call TRBD1 (6 bases). The V and J ends lost 6 bases and 1 base respectively, with 17 bases between them. Germline-derived CDR1 and CDR2 are ENHRY and SYGVKD. CDR3 length equals 16 residues. CDR3 in DNA: TGTGCCATCAGCGAGGCGTGGCAGGGGCGCACAGATACGCAGTATTTT. Amino acid sequence: CAISEAWQGRTDTQYF.

The V gene is TRBV4-1, the J gene TRBJ1-1; D is uncertain. Germline values: CDR1 MGHRA, CDR2 YSYEKL. V was shortened by 2 bases and J by 6 bases, with 16 bases between the two germline ends. The CDR3 covers 15 residues. The CDR3 protein is CASSQSVGLTAEAFF. CDR3 bases: TGCGCCAGCAGCCAATCGGTTGGACTCACCGCTGAAGCTTTCTTT.

This clonotype has more than one count but fewer than ten. The CDR3 coding sequence is TGCGCCAGCAGCTTCTACCCGGAGGCTAATGAAAAACTGTTTTTT. It codes for CASSFYPEANEKLFF. The rearrangement joins TRBV5-1 to TRBJ1-4; D is unresolved. Germline lookup yields CDR1 SGHRS and CDR2 YFSETQ. The CDR3 totals 15 residues. Between the trimmed V and J ends, which lost 2 bases and 3 bases, there was a span of 11 bases.

This clonotype showed up just once. V and J are TRBV7-6 and TRBJ2-5, with 7 bases lining up with TRBD1. Germline lookup yields CDR1 SGHVS and CDR2 FNYEAQ. This CDR3 is built from 15 residues. Germline trimming cut 7 bases from V and 0 bases from J; bases unmatched to any gene: 8. The CDR3 spells CASIQFGTDQETQYF. In DNA form, the CDR3 reads TGTGCCAGCATCCAATTCGGGACAGACCAAGAGACCCAGTACTTC.

This clonotype was observed a few times. This chain uses TRBV5-1 with TRBJ2-2; possibly TRBD2 for D (5 bases). V lost 5 bases and J lost 1, with 9 bases in between. The CDR3 runs to 14 residues. CDR1 is SGHRS and CDR2 is YFSETQ in the germline V gene. CDR3 in amino acids: CASSPGENTGELFF. For the CDR3, the DNA is TGCGCCAGCAGTCCCGGGGAGAACACCGGGGAGCTGTTTTTT.

This clonotype was detected many times. This chain links TRBV5-1 with TRBJ2-5; perhaps TRBD2 as D (7 bases). CDR1 is SGHRS and CDR2 is YFSETQ in the germline V gene. The CDR3 extends over 15 amino acids. V shed 4 bases and J shed 5 bases, with 18 bases lying between them. In nucleotides, the CDR3 is TGCGCCAGCAGCGTGCAGGGGAGGGGAGTTGAGACCCAGTACTTC. Translated, it gives CASSVQGRGVETQYF.